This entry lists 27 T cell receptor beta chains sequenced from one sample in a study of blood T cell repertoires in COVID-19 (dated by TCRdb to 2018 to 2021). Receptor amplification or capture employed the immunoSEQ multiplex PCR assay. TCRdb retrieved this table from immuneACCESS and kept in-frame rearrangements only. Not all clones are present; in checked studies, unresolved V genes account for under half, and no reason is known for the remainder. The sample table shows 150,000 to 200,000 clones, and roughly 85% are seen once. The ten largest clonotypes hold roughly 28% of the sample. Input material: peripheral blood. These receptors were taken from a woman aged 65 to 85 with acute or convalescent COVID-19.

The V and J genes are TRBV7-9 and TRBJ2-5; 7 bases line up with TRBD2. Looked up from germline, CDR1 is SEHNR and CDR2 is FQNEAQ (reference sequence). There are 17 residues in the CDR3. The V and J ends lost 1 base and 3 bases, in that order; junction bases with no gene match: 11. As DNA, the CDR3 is TGTGCCAGCAGCTTAGGAATTTCTGGACTAGGGGAAGAGACCCAGTACTTC. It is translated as CASSLGISGLGEETQYF. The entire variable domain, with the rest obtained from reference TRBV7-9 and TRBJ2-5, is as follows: DTGVSQNPRHKITKRGQNVTFRCDPISEHNRLYWYRQTLGQGPEFLTYFQNEAQLEKSRLLSDRFSAERPKGSFSTLEIQRTEQGDSAMYLCASSLGISGLGEETQYFGPGTRLLVL.

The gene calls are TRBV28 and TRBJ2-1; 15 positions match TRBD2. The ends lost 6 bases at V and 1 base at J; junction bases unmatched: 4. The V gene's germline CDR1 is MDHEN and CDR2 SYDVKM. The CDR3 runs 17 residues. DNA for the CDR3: TGTGCCAGCAGCCAAGGACTAGCGGGAGGGTCCTACAATGAGCAGTTCTTC. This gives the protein CASSQGLAGGSYNEQFF.

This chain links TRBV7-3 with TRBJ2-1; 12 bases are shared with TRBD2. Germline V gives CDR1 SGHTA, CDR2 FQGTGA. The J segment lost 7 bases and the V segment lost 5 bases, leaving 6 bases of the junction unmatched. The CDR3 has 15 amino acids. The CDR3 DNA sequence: TGTGCCAGCAGCGCGGGACTAGCGGGTAGTAATGAGCAGTTCTTC. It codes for CASSAGLAGSNEQFF.

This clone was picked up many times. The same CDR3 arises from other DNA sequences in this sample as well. In nucleotides, the CDR3 is TGTGCCACCAGCAGAGAAGAGGGGGACGGCTACACCTTC. Its translation: CATSREEGDGYTF. The gene calls are TRBV15 and TRBJ1-2; TRBD1 might be the D (6 bases). This CDR3 has 13 residues. The V gene lost 0 bases and the J gene lost 8 bases, with 10 bases spanning the gap. Germline V CDR1 and CDR2: LNHNV, YYDKDF (reference sequence).

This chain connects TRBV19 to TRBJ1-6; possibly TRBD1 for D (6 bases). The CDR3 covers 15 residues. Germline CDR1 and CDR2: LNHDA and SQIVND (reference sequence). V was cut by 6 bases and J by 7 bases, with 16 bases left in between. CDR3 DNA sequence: TGTGCCAGTAGGCCCCCAGGGGTGCTAAATTCACCCCTCCACTTT. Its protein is CASRPPGVLNSPLHF. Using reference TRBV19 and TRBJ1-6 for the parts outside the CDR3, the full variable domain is DGGITQSPKYLFRKEGQNVTLSCEQNLNHDAMYWYRQDPGQGLRLIYYSQIVNDFQKGDIAEGYSVSREKKESFPLTVTSAQKNPTAFYLCASRPPGVLNSPLHFGNGTRLTVT.

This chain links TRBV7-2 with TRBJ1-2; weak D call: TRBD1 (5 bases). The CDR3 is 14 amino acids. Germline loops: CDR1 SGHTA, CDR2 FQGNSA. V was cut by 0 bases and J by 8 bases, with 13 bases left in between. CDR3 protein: CASSLAGRGGGYTF. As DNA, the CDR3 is TGTGCCAGCAGCTTAGCTGGCCGCGGGGGGGGCTACACCTTC.

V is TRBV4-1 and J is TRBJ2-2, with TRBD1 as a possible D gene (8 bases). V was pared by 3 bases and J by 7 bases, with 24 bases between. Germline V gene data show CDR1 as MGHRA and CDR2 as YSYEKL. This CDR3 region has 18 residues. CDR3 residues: CASSQVGGQGAVNGELFF. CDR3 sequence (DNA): TGCGCCAGCAGCCAGGTGGGGGGGCAGGGGGCGGTCAACGGGGAGCTGTTTTTT.

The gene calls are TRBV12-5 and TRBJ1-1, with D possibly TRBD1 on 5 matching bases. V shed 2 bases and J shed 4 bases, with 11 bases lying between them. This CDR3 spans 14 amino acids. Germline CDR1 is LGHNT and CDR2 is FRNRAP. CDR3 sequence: CASGLPGGGTEAFF. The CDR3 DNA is TGTGCTAGTGGTTTGCCGGGGGGAGGCACTGAAGCTTTCTTT.

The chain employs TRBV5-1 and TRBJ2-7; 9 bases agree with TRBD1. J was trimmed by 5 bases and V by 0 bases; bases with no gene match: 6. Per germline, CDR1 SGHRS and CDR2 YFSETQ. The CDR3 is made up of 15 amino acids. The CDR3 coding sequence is TGCGCCAGCAGCTTGGCGGGGACAGGGCCGGACGAGCAGTACTTC. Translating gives CASSLAGTGPDEQYF.

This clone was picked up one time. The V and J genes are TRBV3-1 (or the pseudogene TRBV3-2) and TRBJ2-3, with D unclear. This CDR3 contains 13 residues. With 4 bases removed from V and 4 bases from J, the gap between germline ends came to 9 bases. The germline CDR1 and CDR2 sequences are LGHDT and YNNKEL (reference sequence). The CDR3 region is CASSRQRADTQYF. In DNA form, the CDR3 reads TGTGCCAGCAGCCGCCAGCGCGCAGATACGCAGTATTTT.

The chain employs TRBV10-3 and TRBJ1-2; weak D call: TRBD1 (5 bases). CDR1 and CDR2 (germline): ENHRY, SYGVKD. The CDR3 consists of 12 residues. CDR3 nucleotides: TGTGCTACCCTAGGGGAGGACTATGGCTACACCTTC. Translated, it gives CATLGEDYGYTF.

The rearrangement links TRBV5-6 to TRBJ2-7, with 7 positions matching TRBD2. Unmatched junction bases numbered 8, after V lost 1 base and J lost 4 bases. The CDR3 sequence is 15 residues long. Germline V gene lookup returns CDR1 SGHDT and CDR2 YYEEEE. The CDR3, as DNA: TGTGCCAGCAGCTTGTACGCGGGAGAGTTTTACGAGCAGTACTTC. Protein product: CASSLYAGEFYEQYF.

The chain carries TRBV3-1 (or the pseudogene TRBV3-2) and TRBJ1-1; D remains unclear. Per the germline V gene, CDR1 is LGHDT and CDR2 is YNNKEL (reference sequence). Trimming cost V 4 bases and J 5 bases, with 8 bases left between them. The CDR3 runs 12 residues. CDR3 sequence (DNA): TGTGCCAGCAGCCTCTCCACAACTGAAGCTTTCTTT. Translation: CASSLSTTEAFF.

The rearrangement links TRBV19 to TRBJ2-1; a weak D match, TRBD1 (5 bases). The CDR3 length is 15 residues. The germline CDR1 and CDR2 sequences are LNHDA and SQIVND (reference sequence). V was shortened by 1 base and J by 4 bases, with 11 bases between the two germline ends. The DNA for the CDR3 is TGTGCCAGTAGTATAGTGAAAGGGGTATACAATGAGCAGTTCTTC. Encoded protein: CASSIVKGVYNEQFF.

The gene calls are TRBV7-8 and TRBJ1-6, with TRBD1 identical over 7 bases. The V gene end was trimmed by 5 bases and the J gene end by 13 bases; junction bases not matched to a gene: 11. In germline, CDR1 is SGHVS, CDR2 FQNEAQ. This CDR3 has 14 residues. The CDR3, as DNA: TGTGCCAGCAGCCTTTCCGGGACAGACGTCCCCCTCCACTTT. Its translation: CASSLSGTDVPLHF. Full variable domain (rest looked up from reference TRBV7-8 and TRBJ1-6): GAGVSQSPRYKVAKRGQDVALRCDPISGHVSLFWYQQALGQGPEFLTYFQNEAQLDKSGLPSDRFFAERPEGSVSTLKIQRTQQEDSAVYLCASSLSGTDVPLHFGNGTRLTVT.

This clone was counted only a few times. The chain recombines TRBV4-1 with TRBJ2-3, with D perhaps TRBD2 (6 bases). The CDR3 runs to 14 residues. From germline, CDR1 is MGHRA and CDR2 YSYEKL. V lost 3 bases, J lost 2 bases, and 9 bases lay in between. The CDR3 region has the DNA TGCGCCAGCAGCCAGCGGGGTTTCACAGATACGCAGTATTTT. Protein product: CASSQRGFTDTQYF.

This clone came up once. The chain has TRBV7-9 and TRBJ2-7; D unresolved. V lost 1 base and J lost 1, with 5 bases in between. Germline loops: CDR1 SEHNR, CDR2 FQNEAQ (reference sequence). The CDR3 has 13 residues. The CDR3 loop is CASSLDSSYEQYF. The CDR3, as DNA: TGTGCCAGCAGCTTAGATTCGTCCTACGAGCAGTACTTC.

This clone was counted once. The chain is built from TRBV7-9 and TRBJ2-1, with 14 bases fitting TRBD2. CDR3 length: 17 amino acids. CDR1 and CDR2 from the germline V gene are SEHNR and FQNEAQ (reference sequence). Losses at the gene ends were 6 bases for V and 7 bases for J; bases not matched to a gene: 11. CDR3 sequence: CASSGLRGLAGVNEQFF. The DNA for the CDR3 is TGTGCCAGCAGTGGCTTAAGGGGACTAGCGGGGGTTAATGAGCAGTTCTTC.

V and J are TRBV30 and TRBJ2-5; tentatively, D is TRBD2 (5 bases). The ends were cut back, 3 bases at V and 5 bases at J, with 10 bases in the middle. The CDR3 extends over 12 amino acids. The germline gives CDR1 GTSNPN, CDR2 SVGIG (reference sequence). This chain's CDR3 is CAWRTNPETQYF. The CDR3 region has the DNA TGTGCCTGGAGGACTAATCCGGAGACCCAGTACTTC.

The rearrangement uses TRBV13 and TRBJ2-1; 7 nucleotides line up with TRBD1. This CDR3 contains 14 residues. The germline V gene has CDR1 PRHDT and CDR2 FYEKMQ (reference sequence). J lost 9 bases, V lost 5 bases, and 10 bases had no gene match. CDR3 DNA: TGTGCCAGCAGCCACCCGACAGGGTCGGCTGAGCAGTTCTTC. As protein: CASSHPTGSAEQFF.

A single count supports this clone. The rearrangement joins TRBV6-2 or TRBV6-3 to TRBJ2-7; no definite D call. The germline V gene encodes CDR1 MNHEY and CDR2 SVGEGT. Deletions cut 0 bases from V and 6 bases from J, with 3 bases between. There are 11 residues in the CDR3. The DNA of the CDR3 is TGTGCCAGCAGTTACTCCCTCGAGCAGTACTTC. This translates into CASSYSLEQYF.

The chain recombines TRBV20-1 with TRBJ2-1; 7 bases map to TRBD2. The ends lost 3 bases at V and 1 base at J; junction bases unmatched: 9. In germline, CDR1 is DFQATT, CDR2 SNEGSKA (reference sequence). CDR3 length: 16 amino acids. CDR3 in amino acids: CSASGAGARSYNEQFF. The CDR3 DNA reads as TGCAGTGCTAGTGGGGCGGGAGCCAGGTCCTACAATGAGCAGTTCTTC.

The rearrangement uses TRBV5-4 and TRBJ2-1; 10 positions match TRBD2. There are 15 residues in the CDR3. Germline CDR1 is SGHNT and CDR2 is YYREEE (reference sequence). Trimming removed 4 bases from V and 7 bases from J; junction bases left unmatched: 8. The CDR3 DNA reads TGTGCCAGCAGCCCCCTAGCGGGAGTATATAATGAGCAGTTCTTC. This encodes CASSPLAGVYNEQFF.

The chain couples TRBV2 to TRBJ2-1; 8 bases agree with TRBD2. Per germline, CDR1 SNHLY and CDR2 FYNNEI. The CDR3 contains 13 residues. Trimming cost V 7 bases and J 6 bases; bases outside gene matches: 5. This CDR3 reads CASKPGLVNEQFF. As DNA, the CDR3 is TGTGCCAGCAAACCGGGACTAGTCAATGAGCAGTTCTTC.

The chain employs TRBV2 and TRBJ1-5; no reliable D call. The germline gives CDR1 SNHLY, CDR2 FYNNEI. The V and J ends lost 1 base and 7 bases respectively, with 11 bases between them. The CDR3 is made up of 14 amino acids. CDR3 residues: CASSEDRGGQPQHF. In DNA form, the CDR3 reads TGTGCCAGCAGTGAAGACCGGGGAGGGCAGCCCCAGCATTTT.

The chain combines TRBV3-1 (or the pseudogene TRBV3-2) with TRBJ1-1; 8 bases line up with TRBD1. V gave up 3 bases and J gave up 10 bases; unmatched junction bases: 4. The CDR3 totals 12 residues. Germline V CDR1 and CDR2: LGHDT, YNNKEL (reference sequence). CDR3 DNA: TGTGCCAGCAGCCAGACTACAGGGGGAGCTTTCTTT. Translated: CASSQTTGGAFF.

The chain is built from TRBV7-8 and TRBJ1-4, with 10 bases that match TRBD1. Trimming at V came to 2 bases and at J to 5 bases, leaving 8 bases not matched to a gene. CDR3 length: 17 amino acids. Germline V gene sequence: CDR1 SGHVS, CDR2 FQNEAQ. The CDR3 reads CASSLREPGQGNEKLFF. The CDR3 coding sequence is TGTGCCAGCAGCTTAAGGGAACCGGGACAGGGGAATGAAAAACTGTTTTTT. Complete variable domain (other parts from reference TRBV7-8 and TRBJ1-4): GAGVSQSPRYKVAKRGQDVALRCDPISGHVSLFWYQQALGQGPEFLTYFQNEAQLDKSGLPSDRFFAERPEGSVSTLKIQRTQQEDSAVYLCASSLREPGQGNEKLFFGSGTQLSVL.